This T cell receptor beta chain comes out of a study of T cell responses to AZD1222 COVID-19 vaccine. General study findings and limits: The sample set comprised mostly white British donors with more females, and clonal diversity was possibly underestimated. Just 5 to 7 AZD1222 recipients tested seropositive at baseline.

Notes on this clone: Its matching antigen is unknown.

Data came from immunoSEQ multiplex PCR; TCRdb stores just in-frame clones and leaves some out. The sample contains around 150,000 clones, approximately 90% of which appear only once. The source of this sequence is an adult in good health. Material: peripheral blood, obtained on day 0 of AZD1222 vaccination.

The CDR3 is CASSYPPGTRWPQHF. CDR3 coding DNA: TGTGCCAGCAGTTACCCTCCCGGGACAAGGTGGCCCCAGCATTTT. V is TRBV6-2 or TRBV6-3 and J is TRBJ1-5; D is perhaps TRBD1 (6 bases). CDR3 size: 15 residues. Germline lookup yields CDR1 MNHEY and CDR2 SVGEGT. V was trimmed by 2 bases and J by 9 bases, leaving 17 bases between them.